This T cell receptor (beta chain) stems from a study of siplizumab effects on memory and regulatory T cells. Libraries were prepared by immunoSEQ multiplex PCR; TCRdb keeps only in-frame clonotypes and omits some of them. The sample has around 100,000 clones; approximately 90% are singletons. This CDR3 is 12 amino acids long. The germline CDR1 and CDR2 sequences are MGHDK and SYGVNS. V lost 3 bases and J 6 bases, leaving 7 bases between the germline ends. The TCR comes from a human donor in good health. The chain carries TRBV25-1 and TRBJ2-3; D gene ambiguous. Sequencing was performed on CD4+ T cells sorted from blood. The CDR3 DNA sequence: TGTGCCAGCAGTGACCTAATTGATACGCAGTATTTT. This gives the protein CASSDLIDTQYF.